Described below is a single T cell receptor (beta chain) sequence and its context. Its recognized antigen is unknown. The germline V gene encodes CDR1 SQVTM and CDR2 ANQGSEA. CDR3 length: 13 amino acids, cysteine to phenylalanine. The entry carries no DNA sequence. HCMV serostatus was determined by detecting HCMV-specific IgG in serum with a commercial ELISA kit. Ficoll density gradient centrifugation was used to isolate peripheral blood mononuclear cells from blood. TCRdb shows the sequencer as Illumina HiSeq 2000. TCR beta cDNA libraries were made by 5'RACE template switching that added a universal primer site and unique molecular identifiers. cDNA synthesis was primed from the TCR beta constant segment and was followed by two successive PCR amplification steps. The authors' pipeline ran thus. Reads were demultiplexed and grouped by UMI with MIGEC, and clonotypes were assembled and quantified with MiTCR. Only TCR cDNA sequences supported by at least two reads were kept to exclude erroneous sequences. The tcR package was used for downstream repertoire analysis, with clonotypes matched between fractions based on CDR3 nucleotide sequence plus V segment. VDJmatch was used to annotate antigen specificity against VDJdb, with one amino acid substitution in CDR3 permitted. After the reads were reprocessed by TCRdb, one entry was made per CDR3 protein sequence, with no DNA. TCRdb, rather than the study authors, made the V and J calls. Per the sample table, the count is some 600,000 distinct CDR3 sequences. The ten top clones hold less than 4.5% of the sample.

The sample originates from a study of T cells expressing NK-cell markers (dated by TCRdb to 2019 to 2021). Some background on the complete study: Seven or eight donors provided sorted CD3+CD56+NKG2C+, CD3+CD56+NKG2C- and CD3+CD56-NKG2C+ T-cell subsets, whose TCR beta-chain repertoires were profiled. The libraries were sequenced on Illumina HiSeq 2000/2500, MiSeq or NextSeq, producing 2 x 150 bp reads. All eight donors whose samples were sequenced were randomly selected healthy volunteers, three of them men and five women. Among the eight sequenced donors, only one was HCMV-seronegative, while the other seven were HCMV-seropositive.

Results the study describes overall, beyond this receptor: Those dominant clonotypes were again the most abundant among CD3+CD56-NKG2C+ cells in four donors, at about 25-65%. It remained unclear whether the expanded NKG2C-expressing T cell clones were specific for HCMV antigens. In six donors, the dominant CD3+CD56+NKG2C+ clonotypes were among the top 10 CD8+ clonotypes and accounted for roughly 1.0-8% of CD8+ T cells.

The sequencing input was blood T cells: a sorted CD56 or NKG2C T cell subset, CD4+ or CD8+ T cells, or bulk PBMC T cells (not recorded which). The receptor's source is a man younger than 35 in good health. Donor details come from another sample of the same person, matched by shared clones. The sequence is built from TRBV29-1 and TRBJ1-4; checking the TCRdb D call of TRBD1 is not possible without DNA. The CDR3 region reads CSVHFWTEGKLFF.